This T cell receptor beta chain was sequenced in a study of T cells after yellow fever vaccination. Study-level points and caveats: By day 5 rather than day 15, the secondary response had peaked, though it was weaker. Once the booster was given, most primary-vaccination clones reappeared, at around 95% for CD4 and approximately 88% for CD8. Abundant clonotypes from the bulk population could have been carried over as contaminants into FACS-sorted repertoires.

Germline CDR1 and CDR2: LGHDT and YNNKEL (reference sequence). With V trimmed by 0 bases and J by 9 bases, 7 bases remained unmatched. This CDR3 comprises 14 residues. This clonotype was counted only a few times. Its antigen is currently unknown. Template switching with 5'RACE generated the TCR cDNA and added a universal primer site and UMIs. TCRdb independently ran MiXCR on the 5' RACE reads; one entry per CDR3 protein. The sample contains roughly 520,000 distinct CDR3 sequences, roughly 22% of which appear only once. The sample consisted of PBMCs, taken less than 25 days after the first yellow fever vaccination. This chain uses TRBV3-1 with TRBJ1-1; the match to TRBD1 covers 7 bases. This sequence originates from a man aged 18 to 29 who received the YFV17D yellow fever vaccine. CDR3 amino acids: CASSQEPRGRKAFF. CDR3 DNA sequence: TGTGCCAGCAGCCAAGAACCCAGGGGGAGAAAAGCTTTCTTT.